The clone carrying this T cell receptor (beta chain) showed up just a few times. Drawing of peripheral blood yielded about 10 milliliters from each donor. These data are taken from a study of blood T cells in healthy people across ages. The V gene's germline CDR1 is MRHNA and CDR2 SNTAGT. This CDR3 has 14 amino acids. With 4 bases clipped from V and 8 bases from J, the junction kept 5 bases outside the gene matches. Next came a second PCR, run for about 7 to 12 cycles, which used a sample-barcoded 5' primer along with a J-beta primer mix. TCRdb fed the 5' RACE reads into MiXCR, producing one record per CDR3 protein. The data hold 900,000 to 950,000 distinct CDR3 sequences, with just under 30% observed a single time. A further study also used this sample, focusing on T cells of mothers and their children.

The chain has TRBV6-4 and TRBJ2-1, with 10 bases aligning to TRBD1. Sequencing input: blood. This TCR derives from a woman aged 40-49 years in good health. CDR3 sequence (DNA): TGTGCCAGCAGTGCCGCGACAGGGGGCGATGAGCAGTTCTTC. Amino acid sequence: CASSAATGGDEQFF.